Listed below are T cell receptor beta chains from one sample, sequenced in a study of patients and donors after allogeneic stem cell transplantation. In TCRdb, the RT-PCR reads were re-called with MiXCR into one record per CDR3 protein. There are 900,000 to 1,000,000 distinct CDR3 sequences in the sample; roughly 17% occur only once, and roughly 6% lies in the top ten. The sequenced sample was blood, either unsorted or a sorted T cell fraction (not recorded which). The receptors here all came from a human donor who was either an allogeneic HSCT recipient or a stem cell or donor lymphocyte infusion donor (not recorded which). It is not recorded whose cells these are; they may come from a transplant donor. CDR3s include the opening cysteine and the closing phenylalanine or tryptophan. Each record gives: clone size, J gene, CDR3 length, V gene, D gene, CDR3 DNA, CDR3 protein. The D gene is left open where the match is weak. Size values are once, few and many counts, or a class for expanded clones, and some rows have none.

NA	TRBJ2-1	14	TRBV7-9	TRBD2	TGTGCCAGCAGCTTACTAGCGGGAGGGCCCTCGGTGTTCTTC	CASSLLAGGPSVFF
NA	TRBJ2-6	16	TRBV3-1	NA	TGTGCCAGCAGCCAAAGGACGGGGGCCGGGGCCAACGTCCTGACTTTC	CASSQRTGAGANVLTF
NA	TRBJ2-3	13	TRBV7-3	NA	TGTGCCAGCAGCTTAGAGATTGCGGCTACGCAGTATTTT	CASSLEIAATQYF
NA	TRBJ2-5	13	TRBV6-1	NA	TGTGCCAGCAGTGAAGGGGGAGTAGAGACCCAGTACTTC	CASSEGGVETQYF
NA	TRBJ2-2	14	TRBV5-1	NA	TGCGCCAGCAGCTTGGACAAAGTCACCGGGGAGCTGTTTTTT	CASSLDKVTGELFF
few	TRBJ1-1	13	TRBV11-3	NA	TGTGCCAGCAGCTTAGATGAGGGGTCTGAAGCTTTCTTT	CASSLDEGSEAFF
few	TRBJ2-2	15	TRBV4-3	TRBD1	TGCGCCAGCAGCCAATTACAGGGGGTCGCCGGGGAGCTGTTTTTT	CASSQLQGVAGELFF
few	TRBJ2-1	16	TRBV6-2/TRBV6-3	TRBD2	TGTGCCAGCAGTTACTCAGGACTAGCGGGGCACAATGAGCAGTTCTTC	CASSYSGLAGHNEQFF
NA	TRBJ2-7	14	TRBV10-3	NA	TGTGCCATCAGAAACGGGACCGCCGCCTACGAGCAGTACTTC	CAIRNGTAAYEQYF
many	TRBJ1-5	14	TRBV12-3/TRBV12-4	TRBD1	TGTGCCAGCAGCTACAGGGGGCGGAATCAGCCCCAGCATTTT	CASSYRGRNQPQHF
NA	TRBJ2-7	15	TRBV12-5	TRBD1	TGTGCTAGTGCCCTCGGGACAGCGACTCGCTACGAGCAGTACTTC	CASALGTATRYEQYF
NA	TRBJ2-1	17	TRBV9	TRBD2	TGTGCCAGCAGCGTAGCTATAGCGGGAGGGGCGGACAATGAGCAGTTCTTC	CASSVAIAGGADNEQFF
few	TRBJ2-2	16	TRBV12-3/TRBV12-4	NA	TGTGCCAGCAGTTTTTGGGAGACAGCGAACACCGGGGAGCTGTTTTTT	CASSFWETANTGELFF
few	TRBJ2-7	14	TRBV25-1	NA	TGTGCCAGCAGTGAATTGGGGGGTAAATACGAGCAGTACTTC	CASSELGGKYEQYF
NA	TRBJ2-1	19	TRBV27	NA	TGTGCCAGCAGCATCCTCACCAAAAAAAGGATAGGGACCTACAATGAGCAGTTCTTC	CASSILTKKRIGTYNEQFF
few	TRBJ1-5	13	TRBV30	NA	TGTGCCTGGAGTGGGGCCGGCGATCAGCCCCAGCATTTT	CAWSGAGDQPQHF
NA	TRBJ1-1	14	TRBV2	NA	TGTGCCAGCAGTGAAGCGCGGGGGGTCGCTGAAGCTTTCTTT	CASSEARGVAEAFF
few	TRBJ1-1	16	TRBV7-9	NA	TGTGCCAGCAGCCCCAAGACAGGACTCCTGAACACTGAAGCTTTCTTT	CASSPKTGLLNTEAFF
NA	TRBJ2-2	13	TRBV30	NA	TGTGCCTGGACAGATCAGGGGTCCGGGGAGCTGTTTTTT	CAWTDQGSGELFF
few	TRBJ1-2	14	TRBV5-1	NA	TGCGCCAGCAGCGCGGACCCGACTCTTTATGGCTACACCTTC	CASSADPTLYGYTF
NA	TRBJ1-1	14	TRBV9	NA	TGTGCCAGCAGCGTAGGAGGGGTGGTCACTGAAGCTTTCTTT	CASSVGGVVTEAFF
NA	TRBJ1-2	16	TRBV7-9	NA	TGTGCCAGCAGCCTTGGGAGCGGGAACGCTAACTATGGCTACACCTTC	CASSLGSGNANYGYTF
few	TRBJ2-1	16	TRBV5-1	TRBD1	TGCGCCAGCAGCCAGGGGACAGCGAAACTCTACAATGAGCAGTTCTTC	CASSQGTAKLYNEQFF
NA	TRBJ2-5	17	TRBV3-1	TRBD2	TGTGCCAGCAGCCAAGGGTCGCGACGGGGGGAGAGAGAGACCCAGTACTTC	CASSQGSRRGERETQYF
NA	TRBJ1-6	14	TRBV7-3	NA	TGTGCCAGCAGCCCGGACAGCCCGCCGTCACCCCTCCACTTT	CASSPDSPPSPLHF
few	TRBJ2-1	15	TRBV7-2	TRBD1	TGTGCCAGCAGCTTAGTGGGACAGAAAAGGAATGAGCAGTTCTTC	CASSLVGQKRNEQFF
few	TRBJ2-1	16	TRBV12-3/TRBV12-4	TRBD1	TGTGCCAGCAGTTTAGCGAGGAGTCAGGGGGTCTATGAGCAGTTCTTC	CASSLARSQGVYEQFF
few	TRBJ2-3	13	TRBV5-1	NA	TGCGCCAGCAGCTTCGGCACCCGAGATACGCAGTATTTT	CASSFGTRDTQYF
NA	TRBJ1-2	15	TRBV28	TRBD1	TGTGCCAGCAGTCCCGGGGACAGGGAAAACTATGGCTACACCTTC	CASSPGDRENYGYTF
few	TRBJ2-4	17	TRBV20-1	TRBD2	TGCAGTGCCGGGGGGGCCTTTACAGTGCTAGCCAAAAACATTCAGTACTTC	CSAGGAFTVLAKNIQYF
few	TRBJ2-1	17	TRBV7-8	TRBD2	TGTGCCACCGCTGGTTCGGTAGCGGGAGGCTCCTACAATGAGCAGTTCTTC	CATAGSVAGGSYNEQFF
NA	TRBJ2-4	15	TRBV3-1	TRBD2	TGTGCCAGCAGCCGCGTAGCGGGAGCCAAAAACATTCAGTACTTC	CASSRVAGAKNIQYF
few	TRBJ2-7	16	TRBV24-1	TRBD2	TGTGCCACCAGTGATCCGCGAGCGGGAGGGGCCAACGAGCAGTACTTC	CATSDPRAGGANEQYF
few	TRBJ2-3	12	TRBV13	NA	TGTGCCAGCAGCCCCTCGGAAGATACGCAGTATTTT	CASSPSEDTQYF
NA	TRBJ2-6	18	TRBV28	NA	TGTGCCAGCAGTACGTGGGACTTCCTAACCTCTGGGGCCAACGTCCTGACTTTC	CASSTWDFLTSGANVLTF
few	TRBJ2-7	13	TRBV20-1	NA	TGCAGTGCTATTACCGATATCTCCTACGAGCAGTACTTC	CSAITDISYEQYF
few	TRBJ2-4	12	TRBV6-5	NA	TGTGCCAGCAGTGCTGCCGGCCACATTCAGTACTTC	CASSAAGHIQYF
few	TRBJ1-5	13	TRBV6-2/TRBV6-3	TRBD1	TGTGCCACCCGGACAGGGGGCCCGGCCGTCCAGCATTTT	CATRTGGPAVQHF
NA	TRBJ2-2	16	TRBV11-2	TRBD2	TGTGCCAGCAGCCCTTTTGGGGGGGGACGCACCGGGGAGCTGTTTTTT	CASSPFGGGRTGELFF
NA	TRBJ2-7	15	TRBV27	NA	TGTGCCAGCAGTTCAGCAGGACCCAGCTCCTACGAGCAGTACTTC	CASSSAGPSSYEQYF
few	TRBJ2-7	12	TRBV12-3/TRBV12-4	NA	TGTGCCAGCAGCGACACAGCCTACGAGCAGTACTTC	CASSDTAYEQYF
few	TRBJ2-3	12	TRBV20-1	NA	TGCAGTGCTGGCGGCCACACAGATACGCAGTATTTT	CSAGGHTDTQYF
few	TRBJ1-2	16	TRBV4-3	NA	TGCGCCAGCAGCCAAGATAGGCGGGGTCCGAACTATGGCTACACCTTC	CASSQDRRGPNYGYTF
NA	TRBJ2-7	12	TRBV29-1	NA	TGCAGCGCCCTCGGGGCTGTGGACGAGCAGTACTTC	CSALGAVDEQYF
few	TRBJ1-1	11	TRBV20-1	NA	TGCAGTGCTCTCAGAGTCACTGAAGCTTTCTTT	CSALRVTEAFF
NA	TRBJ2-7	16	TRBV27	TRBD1	TGTGCCAGCATACCCGCGACAGGGGGCAGTTCCTACGAGCAGTACTTC	CASIPATGGSSYEQYF
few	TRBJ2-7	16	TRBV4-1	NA	TGCGCCAGCAGCCAAGAGGCGGAAATACCCTCCTACGAGCAGTACTTC	CASSQEAEIPSYEQYF
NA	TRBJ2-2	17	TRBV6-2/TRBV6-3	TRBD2	TGTGCCAGCACCCTAGCGGGGTTCCCTTTCAACACCGGGGAGCTGTTTTTT	CASTLAGFPFNTGELFF
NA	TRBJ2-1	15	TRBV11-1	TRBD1	TGTGCCAGCAGCTCTCGACAGGGGGTAGCGAATGAGCAGTTCTTC	CASSSRQGVANEQFF
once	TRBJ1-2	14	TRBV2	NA	TGTGCCAGCAGTGAGCTCTTGATACGTAACGGCTACACCTTC	CASSELLIRNGYTF
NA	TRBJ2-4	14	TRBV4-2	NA	TGTGCCAGCAGCCAAGTTAAGGCGGGAAACATTCAGTACTTC	CASSQVKAGNIQYF
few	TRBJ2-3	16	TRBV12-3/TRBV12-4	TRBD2	TGTGCCAGCAGTTTAGGGGGGGGAACTTCCACAGATACGCAGTATTTT	CASSLGGGTSTDTQYF